This T cell receptor beta chain was found in a study of T cells in Graves' hyperthyroidism and ophthalmopathy. Turning to the study itself: Peripheral blood was secured at the point of initial diagnosis, before any treatment.

This CDR3 comprises 16 residues. CDR1 and CDR2 from the germline V gene are DFQATT and SNEGSKA (reference sequence). V gave up 3 bases and J gave up 5 bases; unmatched junction bases: 11. Any patient presenting with uncontrolled infection, other autoimmune disease, pregnancy or lactation was left out. Comments on this clonotype: Its matching antigen is unknown.

Findings of the study overall: Through a model of 13 V-J features, ophthalmopathy was separated from stable hyperthyroidism.

TCR beta CDR3 region amplification was performed from RNA transcripts. RT-PCR in the first round (using the HTBI primer set) targeted the TCR CDR3. TCRdb re-analysed the multiplex PCR reads in MiXCR, keeping a single row per CDR3 protein. The sample records 93,000 or so distinct CDR3 sequences, over 45% being singletons. The genes are TRBV20-1 and TRBJ2-2; TRBD2 agrees at 8 bases. The sequence derives from a man in his forties with Graves' hyperthyroidism. Sequencing was performed on blood. CDR3 in amino acids: CSARGVSGMGTGELFF. The CDR3 DNA follows: TGCAGTGCTAGGGGGGTTAGCGGGATGGGGACCGGGGAGCTGTTTTTT.